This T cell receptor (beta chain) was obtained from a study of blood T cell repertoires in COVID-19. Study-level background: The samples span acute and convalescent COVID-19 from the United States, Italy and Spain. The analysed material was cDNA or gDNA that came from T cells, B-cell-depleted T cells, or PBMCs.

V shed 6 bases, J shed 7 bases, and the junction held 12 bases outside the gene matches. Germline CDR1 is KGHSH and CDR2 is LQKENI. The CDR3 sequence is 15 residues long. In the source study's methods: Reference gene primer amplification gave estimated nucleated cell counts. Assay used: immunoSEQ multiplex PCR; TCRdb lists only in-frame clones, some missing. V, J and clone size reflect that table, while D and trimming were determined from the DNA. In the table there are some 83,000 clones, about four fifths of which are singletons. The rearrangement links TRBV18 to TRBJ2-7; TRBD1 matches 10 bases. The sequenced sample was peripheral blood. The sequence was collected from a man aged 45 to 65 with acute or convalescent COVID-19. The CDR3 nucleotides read TGTGCCAGCTCGCCTTTGGACAGGGGGAAGGGGGAGCAGTACTTC. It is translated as CASSPLDRGKGEQYF.